The text below deals with one TCR beta chain. The data stem from a study of shared clonotypes between healthy human individuals. As for the study in general: Three men and a couple of women, aged 18 to 49, were donors.

Naive CD8 isolation took CD45RO-negative cells positively selected for CCR7 and excluded terminally differentiated effector memory CD45RA+ cells. Germline assignment: CDR1 MNHEY and CDR2 SMNVEV (reference sequence). The CDR3 contains 16 residues. V gave up 3 bases and J gave up 8 bases; unmatched junction bases: 9. Profiling relied on immunoSEQ multiplex PCR, and the TCRdb table lists in-frame clones only, not all of them. The table includes about 1,900,000 clones, less than 95% detected once. The clonotype was recovered from a man younger than 35 in good health. The sequenced sample consisted of naive CD8+ T cells sorted from blood. The chain uses TRBV27 and TRBJ1-6; 8 positions agree with TRBD1. The CDR3 sequence is CASSFSWTGRDSPLHF. CDR3 sequence (DNA): TGTGCCAGCAGTTTTTCCTGGACAGGGAGGGATTCACCCCTCCACTTT.